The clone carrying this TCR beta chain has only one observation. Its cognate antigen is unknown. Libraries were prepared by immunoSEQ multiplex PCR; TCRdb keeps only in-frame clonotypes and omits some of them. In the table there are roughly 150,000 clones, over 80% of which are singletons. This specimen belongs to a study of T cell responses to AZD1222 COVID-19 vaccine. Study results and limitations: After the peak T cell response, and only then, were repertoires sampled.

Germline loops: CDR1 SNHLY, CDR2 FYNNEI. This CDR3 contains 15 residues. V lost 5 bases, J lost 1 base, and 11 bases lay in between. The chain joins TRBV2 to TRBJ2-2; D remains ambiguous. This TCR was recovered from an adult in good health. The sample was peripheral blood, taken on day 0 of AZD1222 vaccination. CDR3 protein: CASSPQLKNTGELFF. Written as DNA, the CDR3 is TGTGCCAGCAGTCCTCAGTTGAAGAACACCGGGGAGCTGTTTTTT. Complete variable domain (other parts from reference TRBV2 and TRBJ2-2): EPEVTQTPSHQVTQMGQEVILRCVPISNHLYFYWYRQILGQKVEFLVSFYNNEISEKSEIFDDQFSVERPDGSNFTLKIRSTKLEDSAMYFCASSPQLKNTGELFFGEGSRLTVL.